This entry lists 7 T cell receptor beta chains sequenced from one sample in a study of low-dose radiotherapy and immunotherapy resistance in tumors. Priming of first-strand cDNA relied on TRAV- and TRBV-specific primers (covering alpha and beta chains). Using a constant-region primer together with a V-primer adapter, TCRs were subjected to approximately 20 PCR cycles of amplification. TCRdb used MiXCR to reprocess the reads, holding one entry per CDR3 protein. The sample shows about 100,000 distinct CDR3 sequences, 20% of them seen only once. Noted time point: after trial treatment. Treatment specified: LDRT plus nivolumab, ipilimumab, low-dose cyclophosphamide and aspirin (RACIN trial). The specimen was PBMCs, collected after low-dose radiotherapy plus immunotherapy. These receptors all stem from a male donor with prostate cancer.

This clonotype was seen many times. This chain joins TRBV20-1 and TRBJ2-5, with 8 bases matching TRBD1. V lost 5 bases, J lost 3 bases, and 8 bases stayed unmatched. The CDR3 loop spans 14 amino acids. Germline lookup yields CDR1 DFQATT and CDR2 SNEGSKA (reference sequence). CDR3 loop: CSALSDREEETQYF. The CDR3 DNA reads TGCAGTGCTCTCTCGGACAGGGAGGAAGAGACCCAGTACTTC.

Ten or more counts support this clonotype. The rearrangement joins TRBV5-4 to TRBJ2-6, with 9 bases fitting TRBD2. The V gene end was trimmed by 4 bases and the J gene end by 0 bases; junction bases not matched to a gene: 5. Germline V lookup: CDR1 SGHNT, CDR2 YYREEE (reference sequence). This CDR3 has 17 amino acids. CDR3 region: CASSAGGGVSGANVLTF. In DNA form, the CDR3 reads TGTGCCAGCAGCGCCGGCGGGGGGGTCTCTGGGGCCAACGTCCTGACTTTC. The full variable domain, in which reference TRBV5-4 and TRBJ2-6 provide the parts outside the CDR3, is ETGVTQSPTHLIKTRGQQVTLRCSSQSGHNTVSWYQQALGQGPQFIFQYYREEENGRGNFPPRFSGLQFPNYSSELNVNALELDDSALYLCASSAGGGVSGANVLTFGAGSRLTVL.

This clonotype was seen many times. This chain connects TRBV11-2 to TRBJ2-5, with unresolved D. Germline V gives CDR1 SGHAT, CDR2 FQNNGV. Between the trimmed V and J ends, which lost 0 bases and 5 bases, there was a span of 4 bases. The CDR3 runs to 12 residues. CDR3 nucleotides: TGTGCCAGCAGCTTAGAACGGGAGACCCAGTACTTC. This sequence encodes CASSLERETQYF.

In its sample, this clonotype was seen many times. The chain recombines TRBV5-5 with TRBJ2-1; weak D call: TRBD1 (7 bases). Germline CDR1 and CDR2: SGHKS and YYEKEE (reference sequence). V gave up 0 bases and J gave up 9 bases, with 13 bases separating them. CDR3 size: 14 residues. The CDR3 DNA follows: TGTGCCAGCAGCTTGGCTGGTCAGGGGGGTGAGCAGTTCTTC. Protein sequence: CASSLAGQGGEQFF.

The sample holds many counts of this clonotype. The chain links TRBV29-1 to TRBJ2-1; 7 bases line up with TRBD1. With 8 bases clipped from V and 8 bases from J, the junction kept 3 bases outside the gene matches. Looked up from germline, CDR1 is SQVTM and CDR2 is ANQGSEA. The CDR3 covers 10 residues. CDR3 sequence (DNA): TGCAGCTTTGGACAGGATGAGCAGTTCTTC. It codes for CSFGQDEQFF.

V is TRBV29-1 and J is TRBJ2-6; possible D gene TRBD1, 6 bases. Germline V gene data show CDR1 as SQVTM and CDR2 as ANQGSEA. This CDR3 comprises 13 residues. Trimming removed 5 bases at V and 2 bases at J, with 7 bases between. The DNA of the CDR3 is TGCAGCGTTACAGGGACTGGGGCCAACGTCCTGACTTTC. Its protein product is CSVTGTGANVLTF.

This clonotype was seen at least ten times. This sequence joins TRBV24-1 and TRBJ2-7; 8 nucleotides align to TRBD1. This CDR3 comprises 13 residues. V was pared by 3 bases and J by 5 bases, with 2 bases of the junction left unmatched. The germline V gene encodes CDR1 KGHDR and CDR2 SFDVKD. CDR3 residues: CATSDGQGHEQYF. CDR3 in DNA: TGTGCCACCAGTGATGGACAGGGTCACGAGCAGTACTTC.